This record looks at one T cell receptor (beta chain) sequence and its context. The sample carries other DNA sequences with the same CDR3. The CDR3 has 16 amino acids. Unmatched junction bases numbered 7, after V lost 3 bases and J lost 3 bases. Germline CDR1 reads SEHNR; CDR2 reads FQNEAQ (reference sequence). The PCR contained 60 Vbeta and 13 Jbeta primers. Sequenced by immunoSEQ multiplex PCR; TCRdb stores in-frame clones only, minus some. The record lists more than 40,000 clones, of which the ten most abundant hold around 2.2%. This record belongs to a study of cytomegalovirus exposure and HLA in healthy donors. For the study at large: Most genotyped donors, 65% to 90% of around 370, had Caucasian-associated genetic ancestry.

The source is a middle-aged woman in good health and CMV-seronegative. Input material: PBMCs. The V gene is TRBV7-9, the J gene TRBJ2-7, with TRBD2 matching 11 bases. The CDR3, as DNA: TGTGCCAGCAGCTTGGCCCTAGCGGGAGGATTCTACGAGCAGTACTTC. Its protein is CASSLALAGGFYEQYF.